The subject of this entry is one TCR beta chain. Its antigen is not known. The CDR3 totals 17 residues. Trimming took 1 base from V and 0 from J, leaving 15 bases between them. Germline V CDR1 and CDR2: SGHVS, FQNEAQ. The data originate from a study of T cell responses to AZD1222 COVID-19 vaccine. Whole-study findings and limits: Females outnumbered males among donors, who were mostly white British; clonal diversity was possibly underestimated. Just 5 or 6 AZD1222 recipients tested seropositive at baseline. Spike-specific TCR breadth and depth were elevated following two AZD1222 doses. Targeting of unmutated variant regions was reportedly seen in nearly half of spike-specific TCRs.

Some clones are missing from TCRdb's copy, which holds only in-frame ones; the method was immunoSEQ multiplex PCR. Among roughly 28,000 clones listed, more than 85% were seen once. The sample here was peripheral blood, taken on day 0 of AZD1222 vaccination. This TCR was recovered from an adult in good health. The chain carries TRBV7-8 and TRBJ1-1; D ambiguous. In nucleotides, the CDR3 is TGTGCCAGCAGCTTAGGGAGGGCGTCGGGATTGAACACTGAAGCTTTCTTT. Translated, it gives CASSLGRASGLNTEAFF.